This entry describes one TCR beta chain. The sample originates from a study of T-cell memory formation after mild COVID-19. TCR alpha and TCR beta cDNA libraries carrying sample barcodes and UMIs came from 5'RACE with constant-segment primers. TCRdb re-analysed the 5' RACE reads in MiXCR, keeping a single row per CDR3 protein. The sample gives more than 150,000 distinct CDR3 sequences, about 20% of which show up once; 20% to 25% is in the top ten. This CDR3 region has 15 residues. The V end was cut by 6 bases, the J end by 0 bases, with 15 bases between. Germline V CDR1 and CDR2: WNHNN, SYGVQD (reference sequence).

Sequencing was carried out using PBMCs or a T cell subset sorted from them (not recorded which). This sequence joins TRBV10-1 and TRBJ2-7, with D tentatively TRBD1 (5 bases). This receptor was taken from an adult woman who had mild COVID-19 (a few samples of this study predate the infection). Cell type and time point are not known. CDR3 protein: CASRKKSRVSYEQYF. The CDR3 coding sequence is TGCGCCAGCAGGAAGAAGAGCAGGGTCTCCTACGAGCAGTACTTC.